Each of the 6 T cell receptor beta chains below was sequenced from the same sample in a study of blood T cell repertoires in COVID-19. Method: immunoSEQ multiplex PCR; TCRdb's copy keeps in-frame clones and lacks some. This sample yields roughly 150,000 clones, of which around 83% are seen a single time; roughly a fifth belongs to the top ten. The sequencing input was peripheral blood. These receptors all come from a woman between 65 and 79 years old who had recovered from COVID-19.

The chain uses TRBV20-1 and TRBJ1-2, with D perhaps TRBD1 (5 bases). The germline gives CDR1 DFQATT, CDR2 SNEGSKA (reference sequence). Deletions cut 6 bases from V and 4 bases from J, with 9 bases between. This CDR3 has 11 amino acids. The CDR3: CSATGLYGYTF. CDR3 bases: TGCAGTGCCACAGGTCTCTATGGCTACACCTTC.

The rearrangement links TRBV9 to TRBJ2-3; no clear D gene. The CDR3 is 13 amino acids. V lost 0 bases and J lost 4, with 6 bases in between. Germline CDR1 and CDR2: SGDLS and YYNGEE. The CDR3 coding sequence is TGTGCCAGCAGCGTAGCGGTGGCAGATACGCAGTATTTT. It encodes CASSVAVADTQYF.

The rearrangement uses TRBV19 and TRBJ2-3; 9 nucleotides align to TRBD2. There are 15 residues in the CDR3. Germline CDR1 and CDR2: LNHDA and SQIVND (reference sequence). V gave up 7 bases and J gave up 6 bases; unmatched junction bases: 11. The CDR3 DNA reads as TGTGCCAGTACCCCGTGGGCGGGAGGGCAGGATACGCAGTATTTT. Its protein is CASTPWAGGQDTQYF.

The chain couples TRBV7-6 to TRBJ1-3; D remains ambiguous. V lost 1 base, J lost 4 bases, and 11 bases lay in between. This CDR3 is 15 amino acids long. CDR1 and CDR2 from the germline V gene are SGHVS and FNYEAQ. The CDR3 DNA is TGTGCCAGCAGCTTAGGGGGAGAGGGCGGAAACACCATATATTTT. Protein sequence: CASSLGGEGGNTIYF.

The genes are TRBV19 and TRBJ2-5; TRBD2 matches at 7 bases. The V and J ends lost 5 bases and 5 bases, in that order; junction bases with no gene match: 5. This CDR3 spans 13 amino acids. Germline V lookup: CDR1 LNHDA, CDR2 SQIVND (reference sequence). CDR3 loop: CASSSGREETQYF. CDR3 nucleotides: TGTGCCAGTAGTTCCGGGCGGGAGGAGACCCAGTACTTC.

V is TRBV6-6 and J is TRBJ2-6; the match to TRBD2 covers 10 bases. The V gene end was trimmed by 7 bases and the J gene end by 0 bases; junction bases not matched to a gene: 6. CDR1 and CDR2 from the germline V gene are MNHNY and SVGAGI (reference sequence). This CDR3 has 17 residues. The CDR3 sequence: CASTRAGGNSGANVLTF. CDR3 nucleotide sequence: TGTGCCAGCACTCGAGCGGGGGGGAACTCTGGGGCCAACGTCCTGACTTTC.